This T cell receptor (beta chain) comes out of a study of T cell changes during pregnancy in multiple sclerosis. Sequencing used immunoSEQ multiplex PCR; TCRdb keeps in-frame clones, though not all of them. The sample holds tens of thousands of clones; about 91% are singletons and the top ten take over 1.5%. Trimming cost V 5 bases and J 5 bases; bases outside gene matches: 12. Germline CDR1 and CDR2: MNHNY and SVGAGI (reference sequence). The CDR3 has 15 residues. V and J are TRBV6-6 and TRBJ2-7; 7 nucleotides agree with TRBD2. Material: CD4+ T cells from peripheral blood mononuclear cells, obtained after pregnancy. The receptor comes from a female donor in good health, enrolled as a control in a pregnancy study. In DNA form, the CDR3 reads TGTGCCAGCAGTCAACTGGCGGGAGAGGTGCACGAGCAGTACTTC. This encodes CASSQLAGEVHEQYF.